Sequencing of this T cell receptor (beta chain) was carried out in a study of vaccination effects on CD4 cells after COVID-19. Whole-study results and caveats: Convalescent patients were scarce in the study, and it lacked early post-infection timepoints.

The ViraFEST assay expanded antigen-specific CD4+ T cells with viral peptide pools before sequencing. Isolation of CD4+ T cells took place after more than 9 days of culture. The study found no prior SARS-CoV-2 infection in the vaccine recipients, who tested negative for nucleocapsid antibodies. Supplemented with 9.5 to 10 IU/ml IL-2 and 7.5 to 10 ug/ml peptides, 2 million to 2.5 million PBMC per well were kept in culture. The authors replaced half the medium with IL-2 medium on days 3 and 7. Concerning this clone itself: Its antigen is unidentified.

Only in-frame clones appear in the TCRdb table, and some are missing; sequencing was by immunoSEQ multiplex PCR. This sample has tens of thousands of clones, with around 74% found just once. The CDR3 covers 19 residues. In germline, CDR1 is MNHNS, CDR2 SASEGT. V trimming: 3 bases; J trimming: 4 bases; junction bases outside the gene matches: 10. This clonotype originated in a human donor who received a COVID-19 vaccine. The specimen was CD4+ T cells from PBMCs cultured with HCoV-NL63 spike peptides, collected before COVID-19 vaccination. The V call is TRBV6-1, the J call TRBJ2-3; 16 positions match TRBD2. CDR3 bases: TGTGCCAGCAGTGATCTGGGACTAGCGGGGGGGCCGTATTCAGATACGCAGTATTTT. Encoded protein: CASSDLGLAGGPYSDTQYF.